The 23 T cell receptor beta chains reported below all come from one sample, sequenced in a study of shared clonotypes between healthy human individuals. Using immunoSEQ multiplex PCR, the repertoire was profiled, and TCRdb retains in-frame clones only, with some absent. The table lists about 2.1 million clones, over 85% of them singletons. It was CD45RO-negative cells, positively selected for CCR7, that made up naive CD8 cells, with terminally differentiated effector memory CD45RA+ cells excluded. Sequenced sample: naive CD8+ T cells from PBMCs. All receptors come from a man between 18 and 29 years old in good health. Some clones in this sample may be carry-over from other donors' samples.

The chain joins TRBV4-1 to TRBJ2-1; D remains ambiguous. Germline loops: CDR1 MGHRA, CDR2 YSYEKL. This CDR3 has 15 residues. V shed 3 bases and J shed 5 bases, with 14 bases lying between them. Here the CDR3 reads CASSHLGYADNEQFF. For the CDR3, the DNA is TGCGCCAGCAGCCACCTCGGGTACGCCGACAATGAGCAGTTCTTC.

The chain recombines TRBV28 with TRBJ1-4; TRBD1 matches 10 bases. Trimming removed 6 bases from V and 8 bases from J; junction bases left unmatched: 6. Germline CDR1 and CDR2: MDHEN and SYDVKM. The CDR3 has 14 residues. This CDR3 is CASSPDRGREKLFF. CDR3 sequence (DNA): TGTGCCAGCAGCCCCGACAGGGGGCGAGAAAAACTGTTTTTT. Looking up the rest from reference TRBV28 and TRBJ1-4 gives the full variable domain: DVKVTQSSRYLVKRTGEKVFLECVQDMDHENMFWYRQDPGLGLRLIYFSYDVKMKEKGDIPEGYSVSREKKERFSLILESASTNQTSMYLCASSPDRGREKLFFGSGTQLSVL.

This chain links TRBV4-1 with TRBJ2-1; D possibly corresponds to TRBD1 (5 bases). Per the germline V gene, CDR1 is MGHRA and CDR2 is YSYEKL. The CDR3 runs 15 residues. V shed 6 bases and J shed 5 bases, with 17 bases lying between them. CDR3 protein: CASRSQGGLDNEQFF. The CDR3 bases are TGCGCCAGCAGATCCCAGGGCGGCCTAGACAATGAGCAGTTCTTC.

The chain is built from TRBV27 and TRBJ2-7; no definite D call. The CDR3 is 13 residues long. Looked up from germline, CDR1 is MNHEY and CDR2 is SMNVEV (reference sequence). Between the trimmed V and J ends, which lost 3 bases and 4 bases, there was a span of 10 bases. The CDR3 loop reads CASSLMSGYEQYF. The CDR3 DNA sequence: TGTGCCAGCAGTTTGATGTCCGGGTACGAGCAGTACTTC.

In regard to this clone: A much bigger clone sits one base away, suggesting this may be a read error. The sample has other DNA sequences that encode this CDR3 too. The CDR3 region is CASSFGQSYEQYF. CDR3 DNA: TGTGCCAGCAGTTTTGGGCAGTCCTACGAGCAGTACTTC. The chain recombines TRBV6-5 with TRBJ2-7; D uncertain. Germline V gene lookup returns CDR1 MNHEY and CDR2 SVGAGI. The V end was cut by 4 bases, the J end by 1 base, with 8 bases between. CDR3 size: 13 residues.

The V gene is TRBV7-9, the J gene TRBJ2-7; 8 bases match TRBD1. In germline, CDR1 is SEHNR, CDR2 FQNEAQ (reference sequence). The junction had 5 bases not matched to a gene; V was cut back by 4 bases and J by 6 bases. The CDR3 is 13 amino acids. The CDR3 DNA reads as TGTGCCAGCAGCTGGGGACAGGACGTCGAGCAGTACTTC. It encodes CASSWGQDVEQYF.

V gene TRBV19 combines with J gene TRBJ1-3, with D unclear. This CDR3 has 15 amino acids. Trimming left V 3 bases short and J 1 base short, with 10 bases between. CDR1 is LNHDA, CDR2 SQIVND, per germline (reference sequence). CDR3 in amino acids: CASSIRAASGNTIYF. DNA for the CDR3: TGTGCCAGTAGTATCCGGGCCGCGTCTGGAAACACCATATATTTT.

The rearrangement joins TRBV11-2 to TRBJ2-7, with D uncertain. Trimming removed 8 bases at V and 6 bases at J, with 8 bases between. This CDR3 region has 10 residues. CDR1 and CDR2 from the germline V gene are SGHAT and FQNNGV. CDR3 protein: CASGPSEQYF. The CDR3 DNA is TGTGCCAGCGGACCCAGCGAGCAGTACTTC.

V gene TRBV18 combines with J gene TRBJ2-3; 10 positions agree with TRBD1. The CDR3 sequence is 16 residues long. CDR1 KGHSH and CDR2 LQKENI come from the germline V gene. J lost 1 base, V lost 3 bases, and 4 bases had no gene match. In DNA form, the CDR3 reads TGTGCCAGCTCACCGGGACAGGGGATTGGCACAGATACGCAGTATTTT. Its protein is CASSPGQGIGTDTQYF.

This chain links TRBV15 with TRBJ2-5, with 8 bases fitting TRBD1. The CDR3 loop spans 16 amino acids. Looked up from germline, CDR1 is LNHNV and CDR2 is YYDKDF (reference sequence). V lost 4 bases and J lost 4; bases outside the gene matches: 11. As DNA, the CDR3 is TGTGCCACCAGCAAACCCGGGACAGGCGCCAGAGAGACCCAGTACTTC. Amino acid sequence: CATSKPGTGARETQYF.

A word on this clone: A much larger clone differs from this one at a single base, so this may be a read error. This rearrangement joins TRBV16 to TRBJ2-7; no clear D gene. Trimming removed 5 bases at V and 1 base at J, with 3 bases between. Germline CDR1 is KGHSY and CDR2 is FQNENV. CDR3 length equals 11 residues. This CDR3 reads CASSLSYEQYF. DNA of the CDR3: TGTGCCAGCAGCTTGTCCTACGAGCAGTACTTC. The whole variable domain, filled in from reference TRBV16 and TRBJ2-7, reads GEEVAQTPKHLVRGEGQKAKLYCAPIKGHSYVFWYQQVLKNEFKFLISFQNENVFDETGMPKERFSAKCLPNSPCSLEIQATKLEDSAVYFCASSLSYEQYFGPGTRLTVT.

This chain connects TRBV10-3 to TRBJ2-2; TRBD1 agrees at 8 bases. The CDR3 loop spans 14 amino acids. Trimming at V came to 10 bases and at J to 3 bases, leaving 7 bases not matched to a gene. The V gene's germline CDR1 is ENHRY and CDR2 SYGVKD. CDR3 loop: CATSTGDDTGELFF. The CDR3 nucleotides are TGTGCCACATCGACAGGGGACGACACCGGGGAGCTGTTTTTT.

The V and J genes are TRBV9 and TRBJ2-3, with 10 bases lining up with TRBD2. Germline trimming cut 4 bases from V and 6 bases from J; bases unmatched to any gene: 11. Germline V gene sequence: CDR1 SGDLS, CDR2 YYNGEE. CDR3 length equals 16 residues. The CDR3, as DNA: TGTGCCAGCAGCCCACGAGCGGGAGGGTCTGCGGATACGCAGTATTTT. The encoded protein is CASSPRAGGSADTQYF.

V gene TRBV7-3 combines with J gene TRBJ2-1; TRBD2 is a possible D gene (5 bases). The V end was cut by 2 bases, the J end by 10 bases, with 9 bases between. The CDR3 loop spans 12 amino acids. CDR1 and CDR2 (germline): SGHTA, FQGTGA. CDR3 in DNA: TGTGCCAGCAGCTTACCAAGAGGGGAGCAGTTCTTC. Translation gives CASSLPRGEQFF.

The chain couples TRBV6-6 to TRBJ1-5; D remains ambiguous. CDR1 and CDR2 (germline): MNHNY, SVGAGI (reference sequence). Deletions cut 4 bases from V and 4 bases from J, with 8 bases between. This CDR3 is built from 13 residues. CDR3 nucleotides: TGTGCCAGCAGTTCCGGTGTTAATCAGCCCCAGCATTTT. Amino acids: CASSSGVNQPQHF.

This clone was detected once. This sequence joins TRBV28 and TRBJ2-7; weak D call: TRBD2 (6 bases). This CDR3 comprises 16 residues. Germline CDR1 reads MDHEN; CDR2 reads SYDVKM. V lost 3 bases and J lost 0, with 15 bases in between. Here the CDR3 DNA reads TGTGCCAGCAGTTTTCCGCCTAGCGCTAGCTCCTACGAGCAGTACTTC. This sequence encodes CASSFPPSASSYEQYF.

This chain joins TRBV28 and TRBJ1-5; no clear D. Trimming cost V 7 bases and J 0 bases, with 16 bases left between them. The CDR3 totals 16 residues. The germline gives CDR1 MDHEN, CDR2 SYDVKM. The chain's CDR3 is CASTEGRFYSNQPQHF. As DNA, the CDR3 is TGTGCCAGCACCGAAGGTAGATTCTATAGCAATCAGCCCCAGCATTTT.

The genes are TRBV19 and TRBJ1-5; possibly TRBD1 for D (6 bases). With 5 bases removed from V and 7 bases from J, the gap between germline ends came to 21 bases. This CDR3 has 16 residues. The germline V gene has CDR1 LNHDA and CDR2 SQIVND (reference sequence). In DNA, the CDR3 is TGTGCCAGTAGTTCGCCCCGAACAGGGTTTGGGCAGCCCCAGCATTTT. Residues: CASSSPRTGFGQPQHF. Variable domain in full (rest from reference TRBV19 and TRBJ1-5): DGGITQSPKYLFRKEGQNVTLSCEQNLNHDAMYWYRQDPGQGLRLIYYSQIVNDFQKGDIAEGYSVSREKKESFPLTVTSAQKNPTAFYLCASSSPRTGFGQPQHFGDGTRLSIL.

The chain links TRBV4-1 to TRBJ2-7; 7 positions match TRBD2. V shed 3 bases, J shed 0 bases, and the junction held 8 bases outside the gene matches. The CDR3 consists of 16 residues. CDR1 and CDR2 from the germline V gene are MGHRA and YSYEKL. DNA of the CDR3: TGCGCCAGCAGCCATTTCCCCGGGGAGGGCTCCTACGAGCAGTACTTC. It specifies CASSHFPGEGSYEQYF.

The chain uses TRBV2 and TRBJ2-5; TRBD2 might be the D (5 bases). CDR1 is SNHLY, CDR2 FYNNEI, per germline. V was clipped by 2 bases and J by 5 bases, with 12 bases between them. The CDR3 extends over 14 amino acids. CDR3 sequence (DNA): TGTGCCAGCAGTGAACCTAAAAGGGAGGAGACCCAGTACTTC. It encodes CASSEPKREETQYF.

V usage is TRBV28 and J usage is TRBJ1-1; no clear D. CDR1 and CDR2 from the germline V gene are MDHEN and SYDVKM. CDR3 length: 13 amino acids. Trimming pared 2 bases from V and 10 bases from J, leaving 14 bases between. The CDR3 spells CASSLTPTDGAFF. Written as DNA, the CDR3 is TGTGCCAGCAGTTTAACCCCGACCGACGGAGCTTTCTTT.

The chain carries TRBV7-9 and TRBJ2-1; D perhaps matches TRBD1 (5 bases). The CDR3 sequence is 15 residues long. V lost 7 bases and J lost 2, with 15 bases in between. Germline values: CDR1 SEHNR, CDR2 FQNEAQ (reference sequence). CDR3: CASNSQGLPYNEQFF. The CDR3, as DNA: TGTGCCAGCAACTCCCAGGGTTTACCCTACAATGAGCAGTTCTTC.

This clone was found once. This chain links TRBV19 with TRBJ2-4; no definite D call. Germline-derived CDR1 and CDR2 are LNHDA and SQIVND (reference sequence). Trimming left V 9 bases short and J 7 bases short, with 13 bases between. This CDR3 contains 12 residues. CDR3 in DNA: TGTGCCAGAAGACTTGGTTTTAACATTCAGTACTTC. As protein: CARRLGFNIQYF. Complete variable domain (other parts from reference TRBV19 and TRBJ2-4): DGGITQSPKYLFRKEGQNVTLSCEQNLNHDAMYWYRQDPGQGLRLIYYSQIVNDFQKGDIAEGYSVSREKKESFPLTVTSAQKNPTAFYLCARRLGFNIQYFGAGTRLSVL.